This TCR beta chain stems from a study of blood T cell repertoires in COVID-19 (dated by TCRdb to 2019 to 2021). A note on the overall study: Samples covering the acute and convalescent phases of COVID-19 were provided by collaborators in the United States, Italy and Spain. Samples were obtained from the ongoing ImmuneRACE study (first 160 participants) and from 950 to 1,500 subjects provided by 6 global collaborators. HLA class I and class II types, where available, came from metadata supplied by the sample provider rather than from assay-based typing. The prospective study material was composed of cDNA or gDNA derived from T cells, B-cell-depleted T cells, or PBMCs. Subjects who had been exposed to COVID-19, were actively infected with it, or had recovered from it provided the deeply sampled blood TCRbeta repertoires that made up the dataset. The repertoires were made available in a free public database intended to serve as a resource for research on the immune response to SARS-CoV-2. The sample metadata nearly always contained a de-identified subject ID, COVID-19 status, age in years and sex.

Comment on this clone: The target of this receptor is not known. Base qualities are missing; no much larger clone stands one base away.

TCRbeta CDR3 regions were amplified from genomic DNA using the immunoSEQ Assay, a bias-controlled multiplex PCR. Concerning the study's data processing: The number of nucleated cells in each sample was estimated from the amplification of reference gene primers within the assay. Sequence reads were collapsed and filtered to measure the absolute abundance of every unique TCRbeta CDR3 rearrangement. For each sample, productive Simpson clonality was calculated by taking the square root of Simpson's diversity index across productive rearrangements. The table comes from immuneACCESS by way of TCRdb, which keeps in-frame sequences with V and J called. Part of the clones is missing from these tables; in studies checked, under half for an unresolved V gene and the rest for unknown reasons. V and J calls and clone size are given by that table; D and trimming were obtained from the DNA. This sample is represented by around 380,000 clones; approximately 80% of them were singletons. Of the sample, roughly 1.1% is held by the ten largest clones.

The paper as a whole reports these results and caveats: Clinical and demographic metadata were provided uncurated, with the amount varying by source and participant.

Each collaborating institution followed its own protocols to collect whole blood in K2EDTA tubes. For TCRbeta analysis, collaborators shipped samples as frozen whole blood, isolated PBMCs, or DNA extracted from either of those sample types. Sequencing was carried out using peripheral blood. This clonotype was sampled from a human donor with acute or convalescent COVID-19. The donor label of this sample is uncertain.

The bases are TGTGCCATCAGTGAGAAACAGGGAGTTAGTCAGCCCCAGCATTTT. This codes for CAISEKQGVSQPQHF. The V and J segments used are TRBV10-3 and TRBJ1-5; the D gene is possibly TRBD1, with 6 bases matching. A distance of 14 bases separates the germline ends of V and J, which lose 2 bases and 6 bases respectively. The CDR3, cysteine through phenylalanine, is 15 amino acids long. The kept DNA is CDR3 alone, 45 bases in frame from the first base. In the germline V gene, CDR1 corresponds to ENHRY and CDR2 to SYGVKD.